This TCR beta chain was sequenced during a study of cytomegalovirus exposure and HLA in healthy donors. Study conclusions and caveats: Looking again later, the authors saw that most CMV-associated TCR beta chains seemed HLA-restricted. A missense DCLRE1C variant was associated with V- and J-gene trimming of TCR beta chains in a later analysis, and an independent cohort replicated the association. Listed as cytomegalovirus-associated were 150 to 200 TCR beta chains.

The PCR employed 60 Vbeta primers together with 13 Jbeta primers. TCRdb's table, derived via immunoSEQ multiplex PCR, lists solely in-frame clones and lacks some. The data hold under 35,000 clones, with about 63% observed a single time. The CDR3 is 11 amino acids. Trimming removed 4 bases from V and 5 bases from J, with 5 bases in between. Germline assignment: CDR1 SNHLY and CDR2 FYNNEI. Though probably carrying unrecorded immune exposures, donors were nominally healthy at sampling. As concerns this clone: Its cognate antigen is unknown.

The receptor was derived from a man aged 50 to 60 in good health and CMV-seropositive. Source material: PBMCs. The gene calls are TRBV2 and TRBJ2-5; D is unresolved. The CDR3 region is CASSVLETQYF. The CDR3 nucleotides read TGTGCCAGCAGTGTACTGGAGACCCAGTACTTC.